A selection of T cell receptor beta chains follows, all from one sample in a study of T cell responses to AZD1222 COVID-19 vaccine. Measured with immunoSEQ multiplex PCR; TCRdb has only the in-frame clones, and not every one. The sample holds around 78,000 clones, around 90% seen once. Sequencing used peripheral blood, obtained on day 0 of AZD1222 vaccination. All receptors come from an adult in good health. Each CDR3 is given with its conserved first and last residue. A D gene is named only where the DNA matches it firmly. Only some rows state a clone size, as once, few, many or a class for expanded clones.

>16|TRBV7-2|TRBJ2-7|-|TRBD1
TGTGCCAGCAGCTTAGTTGGGACAGCGAACACGTACGAGCAGTACTTC
CASSLVGTANTYEQYF
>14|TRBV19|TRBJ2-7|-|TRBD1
TGTGCCAGTAGTAAAGGGACAGACTCCTACGAGCAGTACTTC
CASSKGTDSYEQYF
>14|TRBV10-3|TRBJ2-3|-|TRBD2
TGTGCCACCCTAACTAGCGGAAGCACAGATACGCAGTATTTT
CATLTSGSTDTQYF
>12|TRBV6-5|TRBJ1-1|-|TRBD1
TGTGCCACCAGGGACAGCAACACTGAAGCTTTCTTT
CATRDSNTEAFF
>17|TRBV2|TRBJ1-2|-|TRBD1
TGTGCCAGCAGTTATAGGGACAGGGGGTTGGTTAACTATGGCTACACCTTC
CASSYRDRGLVNYGYTF
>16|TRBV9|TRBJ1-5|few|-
TGTGCCAGCAGATATCAGGGGAGATATAGCAATCAGCCCCAGCATTTT
CASRYQGRYSNQPQHF
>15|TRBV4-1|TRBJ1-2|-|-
TGCGCCAGCAGCCAAGAAGTAGGCTTTAACTATGGCTACACCTTC
CASSQEVGFNYGYTF
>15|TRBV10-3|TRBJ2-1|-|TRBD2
TGTGCCATCGGGCTCCGGCGGGAGGGCCAGTCTGAGCAGTTCTTC
CAIGLRREGQSEQFF
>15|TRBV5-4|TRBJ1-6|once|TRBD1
TGTGCCAGCAGCACTCGACAGGGGGCGTATTCACCCCTCCACTTT
CASSTRQGAYSPLHF
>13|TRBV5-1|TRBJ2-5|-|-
TGCGCCAGCAGCTTGGACACTCAAGAGACCCAGTACTTC
CASSLDTQETQYF
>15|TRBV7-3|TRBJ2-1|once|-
TGTGCCAGCAGCCGCGGGGGCTACTCCTACAATGAGCAGTTCTTC
CASSRGGYSYNEQFF
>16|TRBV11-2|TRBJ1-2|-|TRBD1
TGTGCCAGCAGCTCTCTCGGACAGGGGCGCGCCTATGGCTACACCTTC
CASSSLGQGRAYGYTF
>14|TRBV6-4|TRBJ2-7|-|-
TGTGCCAGCAGCGCCAACAGGGGAGGTACCGAGCAGTACTTC
CASSANRGGTEQYF
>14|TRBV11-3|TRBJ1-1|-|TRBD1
TGTGCCAGCAGCCCTTCAGGGGGCGTCACTGAAGCTTTCTTT
CASSPSGGVTEAFF
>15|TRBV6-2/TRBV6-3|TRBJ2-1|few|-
TGTGCCAGCAGTAGGGGCCTCATTGGGGGGAATGAGCAGTTCTTC
CASSRGLIGGNEQFF
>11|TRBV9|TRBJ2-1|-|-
TGTGCCAGCAATAATGCGGGTGAGCAGTTCTTC
CASNNAGEQFF
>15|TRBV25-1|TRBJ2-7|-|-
TGTGCCAGCAGTGATCAAATTCCGGACGGAAGCGAGCAGTACTTC
CASSDQIPDGSEQYF
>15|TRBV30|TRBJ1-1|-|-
TGTGCCTGGAGAGCCAGCATGGGTCCTAGTGCCGAAGCTTTCTTT
CAWRASMGPSAEAFF
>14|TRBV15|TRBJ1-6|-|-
TGTGCCACCAGCAGGACAGATACCAATTCACCCCTCCACTTT
CATSRTDTNSPLHF
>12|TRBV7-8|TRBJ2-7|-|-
TGTGCCAGCAGCTTTAGAGCAGGCGAGCAGTACTTC
CASSFRAGEQYF
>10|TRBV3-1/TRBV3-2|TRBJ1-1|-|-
TGTGCCAGCGGCGCCACTGAAGCTTTCTTT
CASGATEAFF
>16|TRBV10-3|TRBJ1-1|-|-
TGTGCCGTCGCCGCCCTGGGACGGAGGGTCGCGGCTGAAGCTTTCTTT
CAVAALGRRVAAEAFF
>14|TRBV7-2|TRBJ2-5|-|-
TGTGCCTCCGGGACGGGTGGGGCACAAGAGACCCAGTACTTC
CASGTGGAQETQYF
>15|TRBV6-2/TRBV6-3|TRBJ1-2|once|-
TGTGCCAGCAGTTACGCGTCTGAAGGGGCTGATGGCTACACCTTC
CASSYASEGADGYTF
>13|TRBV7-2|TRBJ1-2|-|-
TGTGCCAGCAGCTCCCGCGGAGGAGATGGCTACACCTTC
CASSSRGGDGYTF
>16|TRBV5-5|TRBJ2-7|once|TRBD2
TGTGCCAGCAGCTTCCGGCCTAGCGGTACCTCCTACGAGCAGTACTTC
CASSFRPSGTSYEQYF